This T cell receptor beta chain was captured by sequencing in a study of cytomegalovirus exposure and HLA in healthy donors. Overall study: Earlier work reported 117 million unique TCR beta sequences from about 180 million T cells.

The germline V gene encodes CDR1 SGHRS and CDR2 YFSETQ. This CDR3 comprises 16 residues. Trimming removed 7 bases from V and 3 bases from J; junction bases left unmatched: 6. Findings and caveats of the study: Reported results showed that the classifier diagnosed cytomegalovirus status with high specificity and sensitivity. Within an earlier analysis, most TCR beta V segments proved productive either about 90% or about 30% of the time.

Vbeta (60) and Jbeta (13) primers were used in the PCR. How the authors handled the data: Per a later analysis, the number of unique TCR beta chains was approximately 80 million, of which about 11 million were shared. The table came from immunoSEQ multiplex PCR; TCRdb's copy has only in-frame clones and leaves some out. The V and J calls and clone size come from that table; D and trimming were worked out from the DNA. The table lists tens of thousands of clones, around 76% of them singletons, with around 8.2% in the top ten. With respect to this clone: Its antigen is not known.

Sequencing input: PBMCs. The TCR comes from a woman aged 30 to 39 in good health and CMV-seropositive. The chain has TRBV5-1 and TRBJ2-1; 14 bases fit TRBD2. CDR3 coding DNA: TGCGCCAGCCGGCTGACTAGCGGGGGGGTCTACAATGAGCAGTTCTTC. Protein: CASRLTSGGVYNEQFF. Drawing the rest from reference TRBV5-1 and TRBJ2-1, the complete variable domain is KAGVTQTPRYLIKTRGQQVTLSCSPISGHRSVSWYQQTPGQGLQFLFEYFSETQRNKGNFPGRFSGRQFSNSRSEMNVSTLELGDSALYLCASRLTSGGVYNEQFFGPGTRLTVL.